This T cell receptor (beta chain) is drawn from a study of identical twins (TCRdb year 2016). General notes on the study: The study deep-sequenced TCR alpha and beta repertoires from monozygotic twins, unrelated adults of various ages and cord blood to test whether fetal clonotypes persist. To rule out contamination, the twin experiments were replicated at different times with different library preparation protocols. Overall results and qualifications from the work: Invariant T cells such as MAIT and iNKT could partly confound zero-insertion analyses, although diverse VJ usage argued against such confounding for most clonotypes. Compared with coincidental sharing between unrelated individuals, out-of-frame TCR alpha sequences shared between twins had an excess of sequences with low generation probability. In monozygotic twins, out-of-frame TCR alpha sharing was systematically underestimated by recombination models, although the models agreed with sharing between unrelated individuals. Abundant cord blood beta clonotypes carried fewer insertions; young adult naive repertoires showed a weaker similar trend, while memory repertoires showed none. In beta out-of-frame sequences, excess twin sharing was weaker, because having fewer shared sequences lowered the signal-to-noise ratio. Because the same donors could not be followed over many years, the conclusions depended on cross-sectional statistical analysis.

CDR1 and CDR2 (SGHTA, FQGNSA) derive from the germline V gene. Taken from cysteine to phenylalanine, the CDR3 has 15 residues. CDR3 DNA is the only sequence kept; it has 45 bases, read in frame from the first base. The junction shows trimming of 1 base on V and 4 bases on J, and the gene matches do not reach 5 bases of it. As to this clonotype: Its target antigen remains unknown. One base away there is no much larger clone; base qualities are not given.

Library preparation was by 5' RACE. For sequencing, an Illumina HiSeq 2000 was employed. Template switching introduced a universal primer binding site; the final cDNA contained a unique molecular identifier, enabling accurate counting of TCR cDNA molecules. Specific primers in the conserved constant-segment region were used to synthesize first-strand cDNA for TCR alpha and beta chains. Each cDNA library was double barcoded, with a SMART-Mk sample barcode plus Illumina barcodes, to control for contamination. TruSeq adapter sequences, together with Illumina sample barcodes, were added in two successive PCR steps. The TCR alpha and beta cDNA libraries were sequenced on the Illumina HiSeq platform using custom primers. As for how the authors treated the data: MiGEC was used to process raw reads and extract unique molecular identifiers, and MiXCR was used to find CDR3 positions. Recombination models were inferred per individual with the repgenHMM and IGoR tools using an EM algorithm. Shared clonotypes were analyzed with the tcR package in R, and sharing was normalized by the product of cloneset sizes. To study raw recombination without the effects of thymic and clonal selection, out-of-frame nonproductive sequences were analyzed. TCRdb cleaned the public reads at Q25 with fastp, built clones with MiXCR and kept in-frame beta chains. Under each unique CDR3 protein, matching rows form one entry showing the most common genes and DNA. Clone size and V and J calls follow TCRdb, not the original study. The sample table contains around 500,000 distinct CDR3 sequences; only one count was recorded for approximately 15% of them. Of the sample, 0.5% to 0.65% is held by the ten largest clones.

All donors were healthy Caucasians. Three pairs of female monozygotic twins, all aged about 18 to 30 years, were included in the twin cohort. Positive isolation kits from Invitrogen were used to isolate the CD4+ and CD8+ T cell populations. The same specimen was also included in a second study, on yellow fever vaccine responses in identical twins. From that second study: According to the authors, the vaccine-induced T cell response in identical twins seemed to be partly convergent and partly specific to each individual. In identical twins, the study followed T cell clones that responded to the vaccine with precision.

The chain uses TRBV7-2 and TRBJ2-3; 7 central bases correspond to TRBD1. Input material: CD4+ T cells sorted from blood. This clonotype was sampled from a woman in her late teens or twenties in good health. The encoded CDR3 is CASSLGSQGADTQYF. The sequenced DNA is TGTGCCAGCAGCTTAGGGTCTCAGGGGGCAGATACGCAGTATTTT. When the CDR3 is completed using the reference TRBV7-2 and TRBJ2-3 genes on either side, the full variable domain is GAGVSQSPSNKVTEKGKDVELRCDPISGHTALYWYRQSLGQGLEFLIYFQGNSAPDKSGLPSDRFSAERTGGSVSTLTIQRTQQEDSAVYLCASSLGSQGADTQYFGPGTRLTVL.